The 8 T cell receptor beta chains below were found in one sample sequenced in a study of blood T cell repertoires in COVID-19. Profiled with immunoSEQ multiplex PCR; TCRdb holds only in-frame clones, not every one. The data contain about 240,000 clones, approximately 80% of them singletons. Sequenced input: peripheral blood. These receptors originate from a woman in her 70s with acute or convalescent COVID-19.

V usage is TRBV10-3 and J usage is TRBJ1-6, with D possibly TRBD1 on 6 matching bases. Per germline, CDR1 ENHRY and CDR2 SYGVKD. The length of the CDR3 is 12 residues. V was trimmed by 6 bases and J by 6 bases, leaving 6 bases between them. CDR3 amino acids: CAIRQGNSPLHF. DNA of the CDR3: TGTGCCATCAGACAGGGTAATTCACCCCTCCACTTT.

This chain connects TRBV6-2 or TRBV6-3 to TRBJ2-3; unclear D gene. Germline CDR1 and CDR2: MNHEY and SVGEGT. The CDR3 has 13 amino acids. Trimming left V 5 bases short and J 2 bases short, with 8 bases between. In nucleotides, the CDR3 is TGTGCCAGCAGTCTAAGAAACACAGATACGCAGTATTTT. It specifies CASSLRNTDTQYF.

The V call is TRBV5-4, the J call TRBJ1-1; TRBD1 aligns across 8 bases. Trimming took 3 bases from V and 1 from J; bases not matched to a gene: 2. The germline CDR1 and CDR2 sequences are SGHNT and YYREEE (reference sequence). The CDR3 consists of 14 residues. The DNA of the CDR3 is TGTGCCAGCAGCTCAGGGGGCGCGAACACTGAAGCTTTCTTT. It specifies CASSSGGANTEAFF.

The chain links TRBV27 to TRBJ2-1, with D tentatively TRBD1 (6 bases). CDR3 length: 18 amino acids. V lost 2 bases to trimming and J lost 0 bases, with 17 bases between them. The V gene's germline CDR1 is MNHEY and CDR2 SMNVEV (reference sequence). The CDR3 sequence is CASSLRPSGTSSYNEQFF. CDR3 coding DNA: TGTGCCAGCAGTTTACGCCCCTCCGGGACATCCTCCTACAATGAGCAGTTCTTC.

This chain joins TRBV5-5 and TRBJ1-2; the match to TRBD1 covers 7 bases. This CDR3 has 14 amino acids. Germline assignment: CDR1 SGHKS and CDR2 YYEKEE (reference sequence). V lost 4 bases, J lost 6 bases, and 9 bases stayed unmatched. The CDR3 DNA reads TGTGCCAGCAGCGAAATTGACAGGGTCAATGGCTACACCTTC. Translating gives CASSEIDRVNGYTF.

The gene calls are TRBV27 and TRBJ1-2; TRBD1 matches 9 bases. V trimming: 2 bases; J trimming: 8 bases; junction bases outside the gene matches: 9. The germline V gene has CDR1 MNHEY and CDR2 SMNVEV (reference sequence). The CDR3 loop spans 15 amino acids. This CDR3 is CASSLQAGQGKGYTF. CDR3 in DNA: TGTGCCAGCAGTTTACAGGCGGGACAGGGCAAAGGCTACACCTTC.

The gene calls are TRBV6-2 or TRBV6-3 and TRBJ1-2, with D unclear. The germline CDR1 and CDR2 sequences are MNHEY and SVGEGT. V was trimmed by 2 bases and J by 0 bases, leaving 7 bases between them. The length of the CDR3 is 14 residues. CDR3 loop: CASSYDGANYGYTF. The CDR3 region has the DNA TGTGCCAGCAGTTACGACGGAGCTAACTATGGCTACACCTTC.

The chain carries TRBV5-1 and TRBJ2-1; no firm D call. The V gene's germline CDR1 is SGHRS and CDR2 YFSETQ. The CDR3 spans 12 residues. The ends were cut back, 1 base at V and 7 bases at J, with 6 bases in the middle. The CDR3 spells CASSLFKNEQFF. The CDR3 nucleotides are TGCGCCAGCAGCTTGTTTAAAAATGAGCAGTTCTTC.